The sequence of this T cell receptor beta chain was determined in a study of vaccination and CD4 T cells after COVID-19. In the study overall: Overlapping spike peptides of SARS-CoV-2, HCoV-NL63, HCoV-OC43 and HCoV-229E were used, and cells were stimulated with them.

Documented treatment: roughly ten-day PBMC culture with coronavirus spike peptide pools or control peptides (ViraFEST assay). Recorded positive PCR dates fall between March and December 2020, preceding US Alpha, Beta and Delta variants. Sequence data for DNA of cultured CD4+ T cells were generated by the Oncomine TCR Beta short-read assay. TCRdb independently ran MiXCR on the PCR reads; one entry per CDR3 protein. The profile shows more than 12,000 distinct CDR3 sequences, 52% of them singletons. Remarks on this clonotype: What it binds is unknown.

CDR3 length: 12 amino acids. Germline V CDR1 and CDR2: SGHTA, FQGNSA. The V segment lost 3 bases and the J segment 9 bases; nucleotides outside the gene matches: 2. The rearrangement links TRBV7-2 to TRBJ2-4; TRBD2 aligns across 7 bases. This clonotype was sampled from a human donor who had recovered from COVID-19. The sample consisted of CD4+ T cells from blood, cultured in vitro. This chain's CDR3 is CASSFWGGIQYF. The CDR3 region has the DNA TGTGCCAGCAGCTTTTGGGGGGGCATTCAGTACTTC.